One and the same sample provided the 8 T cell receptor beta chains below, sequenced in a study of identical twins listed by TCRdb under 2016. The library was obtained by 5' RACE. The run used an Illumina HiSeq 2000. The public reads were reanalyzed by TCRdb: fastp trimming at Q25, MiXCR alignment, in-frame beta chains only. Merged by CDR3 protein, the rows form single entries marked with the most common genes and DNA. The sample table holds roughly 230,000 distinct CDR3 sequences, of which about 8% were seen once. Of the sample, 2.5% to 3.5% falls within the top ten clones. The same sample was also used in a study of yellow fever vaccine responses in identical twins.

The sample comprised CD8+ T cells sorted from blood. The receptors originated from a woman under 30 in good health.

This clonotype showed up many times. CDR3: CSAFFTPPGADTQYF. The CDR3 bases are TGCAGCGCTTTTTTCACCCCCCCCGGAGCAGATACGCAGTATTTT. The chain joins TRBV29-1 to TRBJ2-3; D is undetermined. There are 15 residues in the CDR3. Germline lookup yields CDR1 SQVTM and CDR2 ANQGSEA. V was shortened by 7 bases and J by 4 bases, with 21 bases between the two germline ends.

The J gene is TRBJ2-1, the V gene TRBV23-1; either TRBD1 or TRBD2 may supply D (5 bases each). TRBV23-1 is classed as an ORF, of uncertain function. CDR3 length equals 12 residues. The germline V and J ends were trimmed by 0 bases and 15 bases, with 12 bases remaining between them. The CDR3 loop reads CASSQSGPSPFF. In nucleotides, the CDR3 is TGCGCCAGCAGTCAATCGGGACCGAGTCCGTTCTTC.

This clonotype has a count of ten or more. The chain links TRBV12-3 or TRBV12-4 to TRBJ2-7, with D uncertain. V was cut by 8 bases and J by 6 bases, with 17 bases left in between. The CDR3 has 13 amino acids. The CDR3: CASSSGLVREQYF. In nucleotides, the CDR3 is TGTGCCAGCTCGTCGGGTTTAGTTCGCGAGCAGTACTTC.

This chain links TRBV11-2 with TRBJ2-3, with 8 bases fitting TRBD1. The CDR3 covers 16 residues. With 4 bases clipped from V and 6 bases from J, the junction kept 12 bases outside the gene matches. The germline gives CDR1 SGHAT, CDR2 FQNNGV. CDR3 loop: CASSSLLQGARDTQYF. CDR3 nucleotide sequence: TGTGCCAGCAGCTCTCTCTTGCAGGGGGCTCGGGATACGCAGTATTTT. Full variable domain (missing parts from reference TRBV11-2 and TRBJ2-3): EAGVAQSPRYKIIEKRQSVAFWCNPISGHATLYWYQQILGQGPKLLIQFQNNGVVDDSQLPKDRFSAERLKGVDSTLKIQPAKLEDSAVYLCASSSLLQGARDTQYFGPGTRLTVL.

This clonotype was recorded at least ten times. The chain couples TRBV15 to TRBJ2-1; D call uncertain. Germline V gene lookup returns CDR1 LNHNV and CDR2 YYDKDF (reference sequence). The CDR3 length is 13 residues. The V end was cut by 0 bases, the J end by 6 bases, with 6 bases between. Here the CDR3 reads CATSRDLANEQFF. In DNA form, the CDR3 reads TGTGCCACCAGCAGAGACCTTGCCAATGAGCAGTTCTTC.

This clonotype was seen only a few times. V usage is TRBV4-1 and J usage is TRBJ2-1; TRBD2 aligns across 7 bases. J gave up 8 bases and V 5 bases, and 12 bases lay outside the gene matches. Germline V gene lookup returns CDR1 MGHRA and CDR2 YSYEKL. The CDR3 runs to 15 residues. Here the CDR3 DNA reads TGCGCCAGCAGCGATACTAGCGAGGGAGGTCATGAGCAGTTCTTC. Encoded protein: CASSDTSEGGHEQFF.

The sample holds one count of this clonotype. Written as DNA, the CDR3 is TGTGCCAGCAGCGGGACAAATTACTATGGCTACACCTTC. This codes for CASSGTNYYGYTF. The chain carries TRBV9 and TRBJ1-2, with D possibly TRBD1 on 5 matching bases. V lost 3 bases and J 3 bases, leaving 9 bases between the germline ends. Per the germline V gene, CDR1 is SGDLS and CDR2 is YYNGEE. The CDR3 length is 13 residues.

The chain carries TRBV6-1 and TRBJ2-5; 12 nucleotides align to TRBD2. Germline V gene lookup returns CDR1 MNHNS and CDR2 SASEGT. The J segment lost 5 bases and the V segment lost 6 bases, leaving 10 bases of the junction unmatched. The CDR3 contains 16 residues. CDR3 sequence: CASREITGLAGETQYF. DNA for the CDR3: TGTGCCAGCAGAGAAATCACCGGACTAGCGGGGGAGACCCAGTACTTC.